Listed below are T cell receptor beta chains from one sample, sequenced in a study of T cells expressing NK-cell markers. TCRdb re-called the 5' RACE reads; every CDR3 protein appears as one record, without DNA. The sample table includes 350,000 to 450,000 distinct CDR3 sequences. Input material: blood T cells: a sorted CD56 or NKG2C T cell subset, CD4+ or CD8+ T cells, or bulk PBMC T cells (not recorded which). The receptors were gathered from a man between 18 and 69 years old in good health. Both conserved end residues are part of each CDR3.

TRBJ1-2,TRBV5-1,CASSLTTYTTEDYGYTF
TRBJ2-7,TRBV29-1,CSVWDAGAYEQYF
TRBJ1-2,TRBV5-4,CASSLWGLNYGYTF
TRBJ2-5,TRBV20-1,CSAIPRTSFQETQYF
TRBJ2-1,TRBV12-3/TRBV12-4,CASSFTSGGWGGNEQFF
TRBJ2-3,TRBV6-1,CASTEPGGGTDTQYF
TRBJ2-1,TRBV2,CASITTGQHNEQFF
TRBJ2-3,TRBV3-1,CASSQDGTGKNTQYF
TRBJ1-2,TRBV20-1,CSRQGRDYGYTF
TRBJ2-3,TRBV6-1,CASTPLRGRGGIYTQYF
TRBJ2-3,TRBV2,CASIPVWGQDTQYF
TRBJ2-1,TRBV6-1,CASSVDRGDRNEQFF
TRBJ1-5,TRBV7-6,CASSPSPRQPQHF
TRBJ1-1,TRBV6-2/TRBV6-3,CASRASLNTEAFF
TRBJ2-7,TRBV6-5,CASSYSYSDNYEQYF
TRBJ1-4,TRBV4-1,CASSREGQGYEKLFF
TRBJ2-5,TRBV6-1,CASRGSGNLQETQYF
TRBJ2-3,TRBV6-1,CASSEHLGATTDTQYF
TRBJ1-1,TRBV4-2,CASSHGQGVNTEAFF
TRBJ2-1,TRBV7-9,CASSLSRTGSSYNEQFF
TRBJ2-3,TRBV24-1,CATSASRASGKHTDTQYF
TRBJ1-2,TRBV7-9,CASSPPGTGYGYTF
TRBJ2-2,TRBV14,CASSPGGRAGELFF
TRBJ2-5,TRBV12-3/TRBV12-4,CASLLRGLAGERETQYF
TRBJ2-1,TRBV4-1,CASSRPTGGLYNEQFF
TRBJ2-7,TRBV7-2,CASSLAGRGYEQYF
TRBJ2-3,TRBV11-2,CASSSTTRTDTQYF
TRBJ1-6,TRBV28,CASRPAGGSNSPLHF
TRBJ2-2,TRBV2,CASSEEDGWAGELFF
TRBJ1-2,TRBV21-1,CASSKVYGRGYGYTF
TRBJ2-3,TRBV5-1,CASSSVPNRDTQYF
TRBJ1-3,TRBV20-1,CSARKGTGGTGNTIYF
TRBJ2-3,TRBV3-1,CASSPYRGRGTDTQYF
TRBJ2-2,TRBV21-1,CASSKADRGTGELFF
TRBJ2-1,TRBV7-2,CASSRRAYTYNEQFF